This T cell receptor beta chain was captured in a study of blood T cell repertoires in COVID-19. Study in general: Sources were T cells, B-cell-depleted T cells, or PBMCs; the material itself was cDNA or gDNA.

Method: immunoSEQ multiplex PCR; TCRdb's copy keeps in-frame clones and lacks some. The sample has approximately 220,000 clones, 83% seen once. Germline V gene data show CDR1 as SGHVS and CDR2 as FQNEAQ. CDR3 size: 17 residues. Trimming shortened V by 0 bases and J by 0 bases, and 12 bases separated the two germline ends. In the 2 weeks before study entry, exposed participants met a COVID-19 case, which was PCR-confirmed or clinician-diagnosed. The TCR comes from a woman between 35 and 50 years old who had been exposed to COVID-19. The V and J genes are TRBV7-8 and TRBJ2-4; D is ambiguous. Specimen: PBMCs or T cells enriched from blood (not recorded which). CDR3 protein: CASSLAPATLAKNIQYF. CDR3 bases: TGTGCCAGCAGCTTAGCGCCCGCTACTCTAGCCAAAAACATTCAGTACTTC. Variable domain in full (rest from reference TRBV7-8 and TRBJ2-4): GAGVSQSPRYKVAKRGQDVALRCDPISGHVSLFWYQQALGQGPEFLTYFQNEAQLDKSGLPSDRFFAERPEGSVSTLKIQRTQQEDSAVYLCASSLAPATLAKNIQYFGAGTRLSVL.